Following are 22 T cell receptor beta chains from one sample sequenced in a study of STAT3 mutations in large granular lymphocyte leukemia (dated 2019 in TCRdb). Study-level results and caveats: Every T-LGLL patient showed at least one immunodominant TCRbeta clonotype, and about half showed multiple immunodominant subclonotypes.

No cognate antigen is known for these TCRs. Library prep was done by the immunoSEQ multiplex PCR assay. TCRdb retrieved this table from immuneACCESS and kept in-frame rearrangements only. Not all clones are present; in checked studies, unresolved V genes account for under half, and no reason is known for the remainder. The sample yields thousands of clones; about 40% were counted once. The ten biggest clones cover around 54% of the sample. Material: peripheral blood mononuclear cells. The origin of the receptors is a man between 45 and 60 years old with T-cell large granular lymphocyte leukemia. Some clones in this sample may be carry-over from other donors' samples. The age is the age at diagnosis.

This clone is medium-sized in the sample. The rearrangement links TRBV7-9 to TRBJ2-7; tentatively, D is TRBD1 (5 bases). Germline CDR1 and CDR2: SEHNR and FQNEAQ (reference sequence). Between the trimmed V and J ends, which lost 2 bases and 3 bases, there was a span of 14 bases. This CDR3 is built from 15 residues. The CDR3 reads CASSLLGQGSYEQYF. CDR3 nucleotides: TGTGCCAGCAGCTTATTGGGTCAGGGAAGCTACGAGCAGTACTTC.

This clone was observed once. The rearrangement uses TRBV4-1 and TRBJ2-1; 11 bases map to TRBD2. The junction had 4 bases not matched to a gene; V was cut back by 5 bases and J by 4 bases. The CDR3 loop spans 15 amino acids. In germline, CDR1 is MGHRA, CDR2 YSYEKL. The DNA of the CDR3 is TGCGCCAGCAGCGCGACTAGCGGGGTTTACAATGAGCAGTTCTTC. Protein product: CASSATSGVYNEQFF.

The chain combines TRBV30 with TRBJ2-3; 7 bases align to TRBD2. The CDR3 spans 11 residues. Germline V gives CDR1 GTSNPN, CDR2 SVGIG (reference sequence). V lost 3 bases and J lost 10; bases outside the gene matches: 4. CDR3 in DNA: TGTGCCTGGAGGGCAAGCGGGGCGCAGTATTTT. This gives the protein CAWRASGAQYF.

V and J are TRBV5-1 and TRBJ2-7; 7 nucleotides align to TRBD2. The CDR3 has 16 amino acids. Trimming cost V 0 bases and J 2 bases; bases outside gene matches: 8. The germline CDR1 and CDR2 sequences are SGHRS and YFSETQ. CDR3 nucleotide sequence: TGCGCCAGCAGCTTGGAGAGTTGGGCGGGGGCCTACGAGCAGTACTTC. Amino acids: CASSLESWAGAYEQYF.

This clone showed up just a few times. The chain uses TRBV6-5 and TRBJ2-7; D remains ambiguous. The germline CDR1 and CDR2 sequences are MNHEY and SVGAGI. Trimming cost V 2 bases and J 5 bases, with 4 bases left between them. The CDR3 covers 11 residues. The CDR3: CASSYGDEQYF. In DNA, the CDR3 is TGTGCCAGCAGTTACGGGGACGAGCAGTACTTC.

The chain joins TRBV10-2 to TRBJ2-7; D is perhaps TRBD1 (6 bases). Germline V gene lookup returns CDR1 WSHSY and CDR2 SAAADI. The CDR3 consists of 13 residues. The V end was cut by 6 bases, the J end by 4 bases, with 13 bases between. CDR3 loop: CASRQGSVYEQYF. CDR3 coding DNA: TGCGCCAGCAGACAGGGTTCTGTGTACGAGCAGTACTTC.

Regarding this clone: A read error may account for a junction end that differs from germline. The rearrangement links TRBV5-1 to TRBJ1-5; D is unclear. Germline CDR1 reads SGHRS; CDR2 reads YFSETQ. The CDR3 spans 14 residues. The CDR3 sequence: CASSYTSSNQPQHF. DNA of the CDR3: TGTGCCAGCAGCTACACCTCTAGCAATCAGCCCCAGCATTTT.

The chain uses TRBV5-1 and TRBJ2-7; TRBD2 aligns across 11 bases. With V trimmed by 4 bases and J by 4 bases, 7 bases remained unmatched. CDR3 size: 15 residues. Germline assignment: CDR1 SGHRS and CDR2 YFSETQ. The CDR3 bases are TGCGCCAGCAGCAGCACTAGCGGGAGTATGTACGAGCAGTACTTC. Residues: CASSSTSGSMYEQYF.

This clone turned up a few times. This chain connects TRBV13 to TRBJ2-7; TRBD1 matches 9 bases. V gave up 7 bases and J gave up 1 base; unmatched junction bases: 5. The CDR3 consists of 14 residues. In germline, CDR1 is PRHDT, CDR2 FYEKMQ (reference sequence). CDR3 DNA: TGTGCCAGCACCCCGGGACAGGGTTCCTACGAGCAGTACTTC. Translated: CASTPGQGSYEQYF.

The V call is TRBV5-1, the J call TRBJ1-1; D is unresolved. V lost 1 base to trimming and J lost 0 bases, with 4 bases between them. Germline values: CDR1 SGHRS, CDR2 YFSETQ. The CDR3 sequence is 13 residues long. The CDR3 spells CASSLIMNTEAFF. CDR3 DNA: TGCGCCAGCAGCTTGATCATGAACACTGAAGCTTTCTTT.

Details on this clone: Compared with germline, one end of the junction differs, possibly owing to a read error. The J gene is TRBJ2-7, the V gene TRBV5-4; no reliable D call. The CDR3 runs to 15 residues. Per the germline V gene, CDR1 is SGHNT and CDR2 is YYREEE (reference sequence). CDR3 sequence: CASSPTALHTYEQYF. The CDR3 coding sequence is TGCGCCAGCAGCCCTACAGCTCTCCATACCTACGAGCAGTACTTC.

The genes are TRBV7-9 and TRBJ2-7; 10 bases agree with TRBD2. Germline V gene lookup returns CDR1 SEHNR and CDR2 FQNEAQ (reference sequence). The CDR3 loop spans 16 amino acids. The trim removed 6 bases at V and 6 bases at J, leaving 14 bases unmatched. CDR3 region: CASRRLAGGSGIEQYF. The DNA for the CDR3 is TGTGCCAGCAGAAGACTAGCGGGCGGCTCGGGTATCGAGCAGTACTTC.

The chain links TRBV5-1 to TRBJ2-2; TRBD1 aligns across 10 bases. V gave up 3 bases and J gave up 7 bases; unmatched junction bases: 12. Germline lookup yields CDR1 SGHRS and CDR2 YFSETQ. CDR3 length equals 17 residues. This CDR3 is CASSSTLGTGVVGELFF. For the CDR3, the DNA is TGCGCCAGCAGCTCTACCCTCGGGACAGGGGTTGTCGGGGAGCTGTTTTTT.

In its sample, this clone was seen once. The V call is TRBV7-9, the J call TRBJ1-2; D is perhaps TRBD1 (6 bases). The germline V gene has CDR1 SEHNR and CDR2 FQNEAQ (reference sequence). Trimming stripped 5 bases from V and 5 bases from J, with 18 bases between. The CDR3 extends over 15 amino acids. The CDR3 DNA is TGTGCCAGCAGCCCCCTCGGGGAGGGGGGTTATGGCTACACCTTC. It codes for CASSPLGEGGYGYTF.

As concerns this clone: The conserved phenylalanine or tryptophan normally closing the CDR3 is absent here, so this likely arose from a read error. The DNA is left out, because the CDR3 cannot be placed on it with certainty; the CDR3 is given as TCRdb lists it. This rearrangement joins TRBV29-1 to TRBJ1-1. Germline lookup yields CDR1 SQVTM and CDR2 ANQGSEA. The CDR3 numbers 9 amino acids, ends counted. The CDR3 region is CSPRKGPSD.

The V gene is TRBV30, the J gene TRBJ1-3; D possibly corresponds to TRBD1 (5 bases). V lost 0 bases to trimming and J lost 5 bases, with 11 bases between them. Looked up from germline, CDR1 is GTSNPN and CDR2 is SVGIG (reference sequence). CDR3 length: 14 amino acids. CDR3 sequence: CAWSVQDPRNTIYF. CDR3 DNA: TGTGCCTGGAGTGTACAGGACCCCCGAAACACCATATATTTT.

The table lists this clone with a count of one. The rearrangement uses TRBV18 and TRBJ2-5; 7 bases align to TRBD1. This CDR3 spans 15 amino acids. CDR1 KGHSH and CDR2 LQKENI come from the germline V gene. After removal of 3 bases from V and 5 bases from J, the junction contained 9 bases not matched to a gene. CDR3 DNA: TGTGCCAGCTCACCGGGACAGCCGAGGGTCGAGACCCAGTACTTC. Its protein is CASSPGQPRVETQYF. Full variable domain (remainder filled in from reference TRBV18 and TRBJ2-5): NAGVMQNPRHLVRRRGQEARLRCSPMKGHSHVYWYRQLPEEGLKFMVYLQKENIIDESGMPKERFSAEFPKEGPSILRIQQVVRGDSAAYFCASSPGQPRVETQYFGPGTRLLVL.

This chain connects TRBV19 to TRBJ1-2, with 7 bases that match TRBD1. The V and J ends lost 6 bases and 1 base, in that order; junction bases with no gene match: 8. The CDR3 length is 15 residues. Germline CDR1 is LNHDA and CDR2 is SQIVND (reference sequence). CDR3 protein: CASSSPTGINYGYTF. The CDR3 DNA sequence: TGTGCCAGTAGCTCCCCGACAGGGATTAACTATGGCTACACCTTC.

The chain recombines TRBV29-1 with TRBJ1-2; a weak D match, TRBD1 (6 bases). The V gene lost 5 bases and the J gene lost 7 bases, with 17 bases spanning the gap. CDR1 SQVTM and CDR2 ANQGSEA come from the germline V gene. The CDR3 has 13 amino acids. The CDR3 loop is CSVPDRGLLGYTF. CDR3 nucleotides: TGCAGCGTTCCGGATCGGGGGCTGCTTGGCTACACCTTC.

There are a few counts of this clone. Written as DNA, the CDR3 is TGTGCCAGCACCGCATTCCATCGTGTGCAGGGCGACTACACCTTC. It encodes CASTAFHRVQGDYTF. The chain has TRBV9 and TRBJ1-2; TRBD1 might be the D (5 bases). V lost 6 bases to trimming and J lost 10 bases, with 25 bases between them. Per germline, CDR1 SGDLS and CDR2 YYNGEE. CDR3 length: 15 amino acids.

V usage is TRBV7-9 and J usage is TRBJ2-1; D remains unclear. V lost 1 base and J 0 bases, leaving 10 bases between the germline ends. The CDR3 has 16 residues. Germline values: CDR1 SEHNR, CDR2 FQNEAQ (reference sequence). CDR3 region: CASSLVSGFSYNEQFF. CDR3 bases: TGTGCCAGCAGCTTAGTATCCGGATTCTCCTACAATGAGCAGTTCTTC. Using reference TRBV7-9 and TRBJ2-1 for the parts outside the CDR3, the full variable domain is DTGVSQNPRHKITKRGQNVTFRCDPISEHNRLYWYRQTLGQGPEFLTYFQNEAQLEKSRLLSDRFSAERPKGSFSTLEIQRTEQGDSAMYLCASSLVSGFSYNEQFFGPGTRLTVL.

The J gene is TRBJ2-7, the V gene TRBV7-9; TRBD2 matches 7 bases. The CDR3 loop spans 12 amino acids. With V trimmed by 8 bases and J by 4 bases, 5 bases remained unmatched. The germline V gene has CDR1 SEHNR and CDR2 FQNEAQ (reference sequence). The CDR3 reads CASGLADYEQYF. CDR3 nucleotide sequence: TGTGCCAGCGGTCTAGCGGATTACGAGCAGTACTTC.